These T cell receptor beta chains were read from a single sample in a study of blood T cell repertoires in COVID-19. Data came from immunoSEQ multiplex PCR; TCRdb stores just in-frame clones and leaves some out. The sample yields 150,000 or so clones, 65% to 90% seen once. Sequenced: peripheral blood. The receptor set was obtained from a woman aged 55-75 years with COVID-19, enrolled during active disease. Both conserved end residues are part of each CDR3. Fields, in order: V gene, D gene, clone size, J gene, CDR3 DNA, CDR3 protein. The D gene is left open where the match is weak. Some rows mark clone size as missing; the rest say once, few, many or name a class of expanded clone.

V gene: TRBV27
D gene: -
clone size: -
J gene: TRBJ1-3
CDR3 DNA: TGTGCCAGCAGTTTAAACACAGGAAACACCATATATTTT
CDR3 protein: CASSLNTGNTIYF

V gene: TRBV5-4
D gene: TRBD1
clone size: -
J gene: TRBJ1-5
CDR3 DNA: TGTGCCAGCAGCTTGGGGGGACAGGGCGGGGATCAGCCCCAGCATTTT
CDR3 protein: CASSLGGQGGDQPQHF

V gene: TRBV3-1/TRBV3-2
D gene: -
clone size: -
J gene: TRBJ1-6
CDR3 DNA: TGTGCCAGCAGCCAAGAGGGGGGCTATAATTCACCCCTCCACTTT
CDR3 protein: CASSQEGGYNSPLHF

V gene: TRBV29-1
D gene: -
clone size: -
J gene: TRBJ2-2
CDR3 DNA: TGCAGCGTGCCGAAGAGCGCGAACACCGGGGAGCTGTTTTTT
CDR3 protein: CSVPKSANTGELFF

V gene: TRBV18
D gene: -
clone size: few
J gene: TRBJ1-1
CDR3 DNA: TGTGCCAGCTCGGCTGCGAACACTGAAGCTTTCTTT
CDR3 protein: CASSAANTEAFF

V gene: TRBV23-1
D gene: -
clone size: -
J gene: TRBJ1-1
CDR3 DNA: TGCGCCAGCAGACCTTACAGGAACACTGAAGCTTTCTTT
CDR3 protein: CASRPYRNTEAFF

V gene: TRBV7-3
D gene: TRBD2
clone size: -
J gene: TRBJ2-1
CDR3 DNA: TGTGCCAGCACCCCGGGACTAGCCTGGACGGAGCAGTTCTTC
CDR3 protein: CASTPGLAWTEQFF

V gene: TRBV12-5
D gene: TRBD1
clone size: -
J gene: TRBJ1-5
CDR3 DNA: TGTGCTAGTGGTCGGACAGGTCTTAATAGCAATCAGCCCCAGCATTTT
CDR3 protein: CASGRTGLNSNQPQHF

V gene: TRBV19
D gene: -
clone size: few
J gene: TRBJ1-1
CDR3 DNA: TGTGCCAGTAGTCCCCCCGGGTGGCGAGCTTTCTTT
CDR3 protein: CASSPPGWRAFF

V gene: TRBV7-9
D gene: -
clone size: -
J gene: TRBJ1-2
CDR3 DNA: TGTGCCAGCAGCACTTACAGTTATGGCTACACCTTC
CDR3 protein: CASSTYSYGYTF

V gene: TRBV9
D gene: TRBD2
clone size: -
J gene: TRBJ2-3
CDR3 DNA: TGTGCCAGCAGCGTAGCGGGAGGGTATACGCAGTATTTT
CDR3 protein: CASSVAGGYTQYF

V gene: TRBV6-4
D gene: -
clone size: -
J gene: TRBJ1-2
CDR3 DNA: TGTGCCAGCAGACGCGATCGGGACTATGGCTACACCTTC
CDR3 protein: CASRRDRDYGYTF

V gene: TRBV3-1/TRBV3-2
D gene: -
clone size: -
J gene: TRBJ1-2
CDR3 DNA: TGTGCCAGCAGCCAGGGGGCCTATGGCTACACCTTC
CDR3 protein: CASSQGAYGYTF

V gene: TRBV18
D gene: -
clone size: -
J gene: TRBJ1-2
CDR3 DNA: TGTGCCAGCTCAGCTTCAGACTATGGCTACACCTTC
CDR3 protein: CASSASDYGYTF

V gene: TRBV27
D gene: TRBD1
clone size: -
J gene: TRBJ1-5
CDR3 DNA: TGTGCCAGCAGTTTAGGTGCGGGACAGTATCAGCCCCAGCATTTT
CDR3 protein: CASSLGAGQYQPQHF

V gene: TRBV12-5
D gene: TRBD2
clone size: -
J gene: TRBJ2-2
CDR3 DNA: TGTGCTAGTGGTCCAACTAGCGGGGGGGCTACCGGGGAGCTGTTTTTT
CDR3 protein: CASGPTSGGATGELFF

V gene: TRBV7-2
D gene: TRBD2
clone size: -
J gene: TRBJ2-1
CDR3 DNA: TGTGCCAGCAGCTATGAGCGAAGCGGGAGGCCCTCCTACAATGAGCAGTTCTTC
CDR3 protein: CASSYERSGRPSYNEQFF

V gene: TRBV5-1
D gene: TRBD1
clone size: -
J gene: TRBJ2-1
CDR3 DNA: TGCGCCAGCAGCTTCCGGGACAGCTACAATGAGCAGTTCTTC
CDR3 protein: CASSFRDSYNEQFF

V gene: TRBV18
D gene: -
clone size: -
J gene: TRBJ1-4
CDR3 DNA: TGTGCCAGCTCACGGGGACACCTTAATGAAAAACTGTTTTTT
CDR3 protein: CASSRGHLNEKLFF

V gene: TRBV7-3
D gene: TRBD1
clone size: -
J gene: TRBJ2-3
CDR3 DNA: TGTGCCAGCAGCTTTGGACAGGCAGATACGCAGTATTTT
CDR3 protein: CASSFGQADTQYF

V gene: TRBV15
D gene: -
clone size: once
J gene: TRBJ1-5
CDR3 DNA: TGTGCCACCAGCCCGGTGTCGCCGAATAGCAATCAGCCCCAGCATTTT
CDR3 protein: CATSPVSPNSNQPQHF

V gene: TRBV4-2
D gene: TRBD1
clone size: -
J gene: TRBJ1-6
CDR3 DNA: TGTGCCAGCAGCCAAGCTACAGGGGGCGATTCACCCCTCCACTTT
CDR3 protein: CASSQATGGDSPLHF

V gene: TRBV10-2
D gene: TRBD1
clone size: -
J gene: TRBJ1-2
CDR3 DNA: TGCGCCAGCAGTGAAGGGACAGCCAACTATGGCTACACCTTC
CDR3 protein: CASSEGTANYGYTF

V gene: TRBV11-3
D gene: TRBD2
clone size: -
J gene: TRBJ2-1
CDR3 DNA: TGTGCCAGCAGCTTAAGGACTAGCGGGGGGGCGAATGAGCAGTTCTTC
CDR3 protein: CASSLRTSGGANEQFF

V gene: TRBV7-9
D gene: -
clone size: -
J gene: TRBJ2-1
CDR3 DNA: TGTGCCAGCAGCTTAAGAGCGGAAAGCTCCTACAATGAGCAGTTCTTC
CDR3 protein: CASSLRAESSYNEQFF

V gene: TRBV5-1
D gene: -
clone size: -
J gene: TRBJ1-1
CDR3 DNA: TGCGCCAGCAGCGGGACTGGAGCTGAAGCTTTCTTT
CDR3 protein: CASSGTGAEAFF

V gene: TRBV7-9
D gene: -
clone size: -
J gene: TRBJ2-1
CDR3 DNA: TGTGCCAGCAGCTCGGACAACAATGAGCAGTTCTTC
CDR3 protein: CASSSDNNEQFF

V gene: TRBV19
D gene: -
clone size: -
J gene: TRBJ2-2
CDR3 DNA: TGTGCCAGTACACCGCGGAGGACCGGGGAGCTGTTTTTT
CDR3 protein: CASTPRRTGELFF

V gene: TRBV11-3
D gene: TRBD1
clone size: -
J gene: TRBJ2-1
CDR3 DNA: TGTGCCAGCAGCTTAGGCCGACAGGGGGCAAGTGAGCAGTTCTTC
CDR3 protein: CASSLGRQGASEQFF

V gene: TRBV27
D gene: TRBD1
clone size: -
J gene: TRBJ1-1
CDR3 DNA: TGTGCCAGCCGTCCCCGGACAGGCAGCGCTTTCTTT
CDR3 protein: CASRPRTGSAFF